This record covers a single TCR beta chain. Generated by immunoSEQ multiplex PCR, the TCRdb table keeps only in-frame clones and is missing some. The table records some 230,000 clones, roughly 84% of them present only once. The sample is drawn from a study of blood T cell repertoires in COVID-19. Study background: From the United States, Italy and Spain came samples of acute and convalescent COVID-19.

J was trimmed by 6 bases and V by 1 base; bases with no gene match: 8. The CDR3 consists of 15 residues. Germline V lookup: CDR1 MRHNA, CDR2 SNTAGT. This sequence was found in a woman aged 55 to 70 who had recovered from COVID-19. Sequences were obtained from peripheral blood. This sequence joins TRBV6-4 and TRBJ1-2, with 7 bases identical to TRBD1. CDR3 amino acids: CASSDFPTGRDGYTF. For the CDR3, the DNA is TGTGCCAGCAGTGACTTTCCGACAGGGCGTGATGGCTACACCTTC.